Sequencing of this T cell receptor beta chain was carried out in a study of cytomegalovirus exposure and HLA in healthy donors. Overall study findings and caveats: Reported performance of the classifier showed diagnosis of cytomegalovirus status with high specificity and sensitivity. Most sequenced TCRs were rare (though some public TCRs occurred in many donors). In a later analysis, at a false discovery rate of 0.05, fewer than 20,000 TCR beta sequences were associated with HLA alleles.

These donors counted as nominally healthy when sampled, but unrecorded immune exposures were likely. Points on this clone: The target antigen is unknown.

The ends were cut back, 5 bases at V and 5 bases at J, with 18 bases in the middle. Per germline, CDR1 MNHNY and CDR2 SVGAGI (reference sequence). The CDR3 is 15 amino acids. The PCR was carried out with 60 Vbeta primers and 13 Jbeta primers. Produced via immunoSEQ multiplex PCR; TCRdb's table is partial and in-frame only. Here the sample spans roughly 170,000 clones, around 80% being singletons. This clonotype originated in a girl aged 2-9 years in good health and CMV-seropositive. Source material: PBMCs. The gene calls are TRBV6-6 and TRBJ1-2; tentatively, D is TRBD1 (5 bases). The CDR3 sequence is CASSPLPGPIYGYTF. In nucleotides, the CDR3 is TGTGCCAGCAGTCCCCTCCCAGGGCCTATTTATGGCTACACCTTC.